One sample yielded the 2 T cell receptor beta chains listed below, sequenced in a study of cytomegalovirus exposure and HLA in healthy donors (dated by TCRdb to 2015 to 2018). The receptor library was made with the immunoSEQ multiplex PCR assay. A mixture of 60 forward primers for TCR Vbeta segments and 13 reverse primers for TCR Jbeta segments was used in the multiplex PCR. TCRdb holds this immuneACCESS table with in-frame rearrangements only. Some clones are missing; in checked studies, unresolved V genes explain under half, and the rest has no known cause. The sample profile shows some 130,000 clones; about 80% of them were found once. Around 6.3% of the sample belongs to the ten largest clones. The material sequenced was PBMCs. The source of these receptors is a man in his forties or fifties in good health and CMV-seropositive.

The V gene is TRBV29-1, the J gene TRBJ1-1; D is perhaps TRBD1 (5 bases). Germline values: CDR1 SQVTM, CDR2 ANQGSEA. V was clipped by 7 bases and J by 2 bases, with 17 bases between them. This CDR3 has 14 residues. This CDR3 reads CSERRGQANTEAFF. CDR3 in DNA: TGCAGCGAACGCCGAGGACAAGCTAACACTGAAGCTTTCTTT.

The chain's CDR3 is CASSLSLAAIYEQYF. The DNA for the CDR3 is TGTGCCAGCAGCTTGAGTCTAGCGGCCATCTACGAGCAGTACTTC. The gene calls are TRBV5-5 and TRBJ2-7; 7 positions match TRBD2. The germline gives CDR1 SGHKS, CDR2 YYEKEE (reference sequence). Trimming removed 1 base from V and 3 bases from J; junction bases left unmatched: 7. The CDR3 extends over 15 amino acids.